The subject of this entry is one T cell receptor (beta chain). This record comes from a study of blood T cell repertoires in COVID-19. Study details: Sites in the United States, Italy and Spain provided acute and convalescent COVID-19 samples.

In the original processing: Estimation of nucleated cell counts relied on the amplification of reference gene primers. Generated by immunoSEQ multiplex PCR, the TCRdb table keeps only in-frame clones and is missing some. The V and J calls and clone size are taken from that table; D and trimming were inferred from the DNA. This table holds 150,000 to 200,000 clones, more than 75% found once. Assignments of participants to cohorts depended upon their own reported clinical history. The sequence derives from a woman between 45 and 60 years old with acute COVID-19. Sequencing input: PBMCs or T cells enriched from blood (not recorded which).

CDR3 loop: CASSPRPGTVIPGELFF. CDR3 DNA sequence: TGTGCCAGCAGCCCGAGACCCGGGACAGTAATCCCCGGGGAGCTGTTTTTT. The chain couples TRBV7-2 to TRBJ2-2; TRBD1 matches 7 bases. V shed 5 bases and J 6 bases; nucleotides not matched to a gene: 15. Germline-derived CDR1 and CDR2 are SGHTA and FQGNSA. The CDR3 has 17 amino acids.